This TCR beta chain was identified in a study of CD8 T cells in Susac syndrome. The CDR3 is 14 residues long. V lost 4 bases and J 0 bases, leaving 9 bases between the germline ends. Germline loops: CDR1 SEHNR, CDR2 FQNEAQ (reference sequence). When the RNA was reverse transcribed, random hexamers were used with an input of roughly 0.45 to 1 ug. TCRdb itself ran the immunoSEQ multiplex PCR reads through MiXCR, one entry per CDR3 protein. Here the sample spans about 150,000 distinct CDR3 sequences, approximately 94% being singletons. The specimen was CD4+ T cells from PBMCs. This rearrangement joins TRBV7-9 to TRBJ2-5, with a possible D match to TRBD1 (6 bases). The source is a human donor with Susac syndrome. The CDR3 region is CASSSYRDQETQYF. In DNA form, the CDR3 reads TGTGCCAGCAGCTCATACAGGGACCAAGAGACCCAGTACTTC.